The entry below describes one T cell receptor (beta chain). This may be a read error: a much more frequent sequence differs by one nucleotide. The data stem from a study of molecular identifiers for immune sequencing clone quantification. Library preparation followed earlier protocols using designated TCR primers. TCRdb re-derived calls from the PCR reads in MiXCR, one entry per CDR3 protein. The sample shows tens of thousands of distinct CDR3 sequences, less than 20% of them seen only once. Germline lookup yields CDR1 SGHVS and CDR2 FNYEAQ. The CDR3 has 16 amino acids. The TCR sequence derives from a human donor in good health. Some libraries in this study had Jurkat cell RNA spiked in. Material for sequencing was naive CD8+ T cells from blood, with Jurkat cell RNA spiked in. The subset denotes: FACS-sorted CD8+CD4-CCR7+CD45RA+ naive T cells. This rearrangement joins TRBV7-6 to TRBJ2-2, with D possibly being TRBD1 or TRBD2 (5 bases each). CDR3 nucleotide sequence: TGTGCCAGCAGCTTAGCGTTGGGACCCTATGCCGGGGAGCTGCTTTTT. Amino acid sequence: CASSLALGPYAGELLF.